These 9 T cell receptor beta chains were all obtained from the same sample, sequenced in a study of T cell responses to AZD1222 COVID-19 vaccine. This table comes from immunoSEQ multiplex PCR, and its TCRdb copy is limited to in-frame clones, with some not included. The table records 130,000 to 150,000 clones, just over 90% of them present only once. The sample was peripheral blood, taken on day 0 of AZD1222 vaccination. These receptor sequences come from an adult in good health.

The chain links TRBV5-4 to TRBJ2-2, with 9 nucleotides matching TRBD1. This CDR3 is 16 amino acids long. With V trimmed by 5 bases and J by 3 bases, 8 bases remained unmatched. Germline-derived CDR1 and CDR2 are SGHNT and YYREEE (reference sequence). The CDR3 sequence is CASRPQGALDTGELFF. The CDR3 region has the DNA TGTGCCAGCAGGCCACAGGGGGCGCTTGACACCGGGGAGCTGTTTTTT.

This clone has more than one count but fewer than ten. The rearrangement joins TRBV12-3 or TRBV12-4 to TRBJ2-3; D unresolved. The CDR3 is made up of 12 amino acids. The V end lost 3 bases, the J end lost 6 bases, and 7 bases lay between the germline ends. The CDR3 DNA reads TGTGCCAGCAGTTTGTACGCGGATACGCAGTATTTT. This encodes CASSLYADTQYF.

J is TRBJ1-2 and V is TRBV11-3, with D possibly TRBD1 on 6 matching bases. The CDR3 is 19 residues long. The V end lost 0 bases, the J end lost 6 bases, and 26 bases lay between the germline ends. Germline loops: CDR1 SGHNT, CDR2 YENEEA. The CDR3 spells CASSLDRQATTGPLHGYTF. CDR3 coding DNA: TGTGCCAGCAGCTTAGATCGACAGGCAACCACGGGACCCCTTCATGGCTACACCTTC.

The V call is TRBV25-1, the J call TRBJ2-7; D call uncertain. Germline loops: CDR1 MGHDK, CDR2 SYGVNS. The CDR3 sequence is 15 residues long. The V and J ends lost 3 bases and 0 bases respectively, with 12 bases between them. CDR3 in DNA: TGTGCCAGCAGTGACGATTACATAAACTCCTACGAGCAGTACTTC. It encodes CASSDDYINSYEQYF.

This sequence joins TRBV30 and TRBJ1-1; D might be TRBD1 (6 bases). V was clipped by 3 bases and J by 7 bases, with 9 bases between them. The CDR3 length is 11 residues. Germline V CDR1 and CDR2: GTSNPN, SVGIG (reference sequence). The CDR3 is CAWRWGHEAFF. The CDR3 DNA reads as TGTGCCTGGAGGTGGGGACATGAAGCTTTCTTT.

The chain carries TRBV10-3 and TRBJ1-2; D remains unclear. The CDR3 length is 11 residues. Germline CDR1 reads ENHRY; CDR2 reads SYGVKD. Trimming cost V 7 bases and J 6 bases, with 9 bases left between them. The CDR3 sequence: CAIKFGHGYTF. CDR3 DNA: TGTGCCATCAAATTCGGACATGGCTACACCTTC.

This clone was detected only once. This chain uses TRBV21-1 with TRBJ2-5; no check of the table's D call, TRBD2, against the DNA was made. TRBV21-1 is an annotated pseudogene. This CDR3 spans 16 amino acids. The CDR3 DNA reads as TGTGCCAGCAGCATAACTTGCGGGGGAAACCAAGAGACCCAGTACTTC. Amino acids: CASSITCGGNQETQYF.

The V and J genes are TRBV5-6 and TRBJ1-2, with a tentative D call TRBD1 (6 bases). The germline V gene encodes CDR1 SGHDT and CDR2 YYEEEE. The CDR3 covers 15 residues. V was clipped by 4 bases and J by 7 bases, with 20 bases between them. CDR3 nucleotides: TGTGCCAGCAGCCGGTTTACGGGACAAGGCTTTGGCTACACCTTC. Translated: CASSRFTGQGFGYTF.

V usage is TRBV2 and J usage is TRBJ2-1; D unclear. V was shortened by 5 bases and J by 3 bases, with 11 bases between the two germline ends. In germline, CDR1 is SNHLY, CDR2 FYNNEI. This CDR3 spans 14 amino acids. CDR3 DNA: TGTGCCAGCAGTCCCCCCCGCAGCTACAATGAGCAGTTCTTC. Its translation is CASSPPRSYNEQFF.